Presented here are 2 T cell receptor beta chains from one specimen sequenced in a study of T cell repertoires in cytomegalovirus infection. TCRdb re-called the reads through MiXCR, storing one row per CDR3 protein. Of about 530,000 distinct CDR3 sequences listed, about 26% are singletons. Sequencing was performed on PBMCs. The receptors here all came from a human donor in good health (CMV status not recorded). Some clones in this sample may be carry-over from other donors' samples.

This clonotype appeared many times. J is TRBJ2-1 and V is TRBV7-2, with 9 bases fitting TRBD2. This CDR3 has 15 amino acids. Germline CDR1 SGHTA, CDR2 FQGNSA. V shed 5 bases, J shed 6 bases, and the junction held 8 bases outside the gene matches. This CDR3 reads CASSELGTSLNEQFF. CDR3 sequence (DNA): TGTGCCAGCAGCGAGTTAGGGACTAGCCTCAATGAGCAGTTCTTC.

The rearrangement joins TRBV6-5 to TRBJ2-3; D uncertain. The CDR3 spans 15 residues. CDR1 and CDR2 (germline): MNHEY, SVGAGI. Between the trimmed V and J ends, which lost 2 bases and 3 bases, there was a span of 12 bases. The CDR3 nucleotides are TGTGCCAGCAGTTACGGGCCACGGGCGACAGATACGCAGTATTTT. It specifies CASSYGPRATDTQYF.